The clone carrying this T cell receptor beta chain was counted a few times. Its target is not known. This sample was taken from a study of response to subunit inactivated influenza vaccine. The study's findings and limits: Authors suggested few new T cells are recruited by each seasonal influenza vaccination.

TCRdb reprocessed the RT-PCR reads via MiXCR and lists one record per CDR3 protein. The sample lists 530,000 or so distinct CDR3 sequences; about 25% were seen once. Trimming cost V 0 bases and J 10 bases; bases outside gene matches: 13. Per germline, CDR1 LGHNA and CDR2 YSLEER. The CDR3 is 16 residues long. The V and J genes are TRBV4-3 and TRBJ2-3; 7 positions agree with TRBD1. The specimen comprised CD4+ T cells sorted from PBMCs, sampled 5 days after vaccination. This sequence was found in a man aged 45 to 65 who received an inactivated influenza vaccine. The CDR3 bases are TGCGCCAGCAGCCAAGATTTTCGGGCCAGCACAGGGGCGCAGTATTTT. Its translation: CASSQDFRASTGAQYF.